A single sample is the source of the 30 T cell receptor beta chains below, sequenced in a study of vaccination and CD4 T cells after COVID-19. Treatment: 10-day PBMC culture with coronavirus spike peptide pools or control peptides (ViraFEST assay). These receptors lack a known antigen. The Oncomine TCR Beta short-read assay was applied to DNA of cultured CD4+ T cells. TCRdb fed the PCR reads into MiXCR, producing one record per CDR3 protein. The repertoire includes 13,000 to 15,000 distinct CDR3 sequences, around 60% of them detected once, and roughly 19% sits in the top ten. Material: CD4+ T cells from blood, cultured in vitro. The receptors were sampled from a human donor who had recovered from COVID-19.

This chain connects TRBV20-1 to TRBJ2-1, with a tentative D call TRBD2 (6 bases). V was shortened by 4 bases and J by 7 bases, with 11 bases between the two germline ends. Germline-derived CDR1 and CDR2 are DFQATT and SNEGSKA (reference sequence). The CDR3 contains 12 residues. CDR3 amino acids: CSAIGTANEQFF. For the CDR3, the DNA is TGCAGTGCTATCGGGACTGCAAATGAGCAGTTCTTC.

V usage is TRBV25-1 and J usage is TRBJ1-5, with a possible D match to TRBD1 (5 bases). CDR3 length: 15 amino acids. Trimming stripped 4 bases from V and 3 bases from J, with 13 bases between. CDR1 and CDR2 from the germline V gene are MGHDK and SYGVNS. The CDR3 coding sequence is TGTGCCAGCAGTGGGGGGGGTCTTAACAATCAGCCCCAGCATTTT. It encodes CASSGGGLNNQPQHF.

J is TRBJ1-6 and V is TRBV19; a weak D match, TRBD1 (5 bases). CDR1 is LNHDA, CDR2 SQIVND, per germline (reference sequence). This CDR3 has 16 amino acids. The ends were cut back, 7 bases at V and 0 bases at J, with 13 bases in the middle. The CDR3 region has the DNA TGTGCCAGTAAGGACATCCCGGGCTCCTATAATTCACCCCTCCACTTT. This gives the protein CASKDIPGSYNSPLHF.

V and J are TRBV7-6 and TRBJ1-5; D gene uncertain. V was cut by 1 base and J by 4 bases, with 17 bases left in between. The CDR3 runs to 17 residues. The V gene's germline CDR1 is SGHVS and CDR2 FNYEAQ. The CDR3 region has the DNA TGTGCCAGCAGCTTAGGATATGGCAGGTCGAGTAATCAGCCCCAGCATTTT. Its protein product is CASSLGYGRSSNQPQHF.

The V call is TRBV7-3, the J call TRBJ1-1; D remains unclear. V was trimmed by 0 bases and J by 4 bases, leaving 9 bases between them. There are 14 residues in the CDR3. Germline CDR1 and CDR2: SGHTA and FQGTGA. CDR3 residues: CASSLTPLGTEAFF. The CDR3 DNA is TGTGCCAGCAGCTTAACGCCTCTCGGCACTGAAGCTTTCTTT.

The chain combines TRBV7-3 with TRBJ2-3; 7 positions match TRBD1. The germline gives CDR1 SGHTA, CDR2 FQGTGA. The CDR3 contains 16 residues. V shed 5 bases and J 2 bases; nucleotides not matched to a gene: 10. The CDR3: CASSPGGQAVTDTQYF. For the CDR3, the DNA is TGTGCCAGCAGCCCTGGAGGACAGGCGGTCACAGATACGCAGTATTTT.

The V and J genes are TRBV20-1 and TRBJ2-5; the D is unclear. The CDR3 totals 13 residues. Germline V lookup: CDR1 DFQATT, CDR2 SNEGSKA (reference sequence). Trimming left V 4 bases short and J 2 bases short, with 11 bases between. In nucleotides, the CDR3 is TGCAGTGCTACGGACCAAGTTCAAGAGACCCAGTACTTC. Its protein product is CSATDQVQETQYF.

The gene calls are TRBV19 and TRBJ2-5; D is perhaps TRBD2 (6 bases). The V gene's germline CDR1 is LNHDA and CDR2 SQIVND (reference sequence). V was trimmed by 8 bases and J by 5 bases, leaving 18 bases between them. The CDR3 loop spans 14 amino acids. The CDR3 bases are TGTGCCAGTGGCCTTGGCGGGATAGGGGAGACCCAGTACTTC. Translating it yields CASGLGGIGETQYF.

The chain carries TRBV19 and TRBJ2-3; weak D call: TRBD2 (5 bases). Germline loops: CDR1 LNHDA, CDR2 SQIVND (reference sequence). V lost 3 bases and J 4 bases, leaving 14 bases between the germline ends. The CDR3 contains 15 residues. CDR3 amino acids: CASSIADGVSDTQYF. The CDR3 DNA reads TGTGCCAGTAGTATTGCCGACGGGGTTTCAGATACGCAGTATTTT.

The chain has TRBV14 and TRBJ2-2; no clear D gene. The CDR3 is 16 residues long. Trimming took 1 base from V and 2 from J, leaving 11 bases between them. The germline CDR1 and CDR2 sequences are SGHDN and FVKESK. The CDR3 loop reads CASSQAASVNTGELFF. Here the CDR3 DNA reads TGTGCCAGCAGCCAAGCGGCTTCGGTAAACACCGGGGAGCTGTTTTTT.

This chain uses TRBV19 with TRBJ2-3; D is unclear. The CDR3 is made up of 13 amino acids. With 0 bases removed from V and 5 bases from J, the gap between germline ends came to 6 bases. Germline assignment: CDR1 LNHDA and CDR2 SQIVND (reference sequence). CDR3 in DNA: TGTGCCAGTAGTATAGACATGCGAGATACGCAGTATTTT. This translates into CASSIDMRDTQYF.

The chain combines TRBV20-1 with TRBJ2-6, with D unresolved. CDR1 DFQATT and CDR2 SNEGSKA come from the germline V gene (reference sequence). The CDR3 is made up of 14 amino acids. V shed 6 bases and J shed 0 bases, with 9 bases lying between them. CDR3 sequence: CSAGFSSGANVLTF. The CDR3 bases are TGCAGTGCCGGGTTTTCCTCTGGGGCCAACGTCCTGACTTTC.

The chain joins TRBV7-3 to TRBJ1-3, with D tentatively TRBD1 (6 bases). Germline V gives CDR1 SGHTA, CDR2 FQGTGA. V shed 1 base and J shed 12 bases, with 13 bases lying between them. The CDR3 spans 13 residues. CDR3 sequence reads: CASSLSGGQHIYF. CDR3 sequence (DNA): TGTGCCAGCAGCTTAAGTGGGGGGCAGCACATATATTTT.

The chain combines TRBV4-1 with TRBJ2-3; weak D call: TRBD2 (6 bases). The CDR3 has 16 amino acids. Germline assignment: CDR1 MGHRA and CDR2 YSYEKL. Trimming took off 8 bases at V and 2 bases at J, with 20 bases between the two ends. DNA of the CDR3: TGCGCCAGCGGAGGGGTTGGATTCTTGAACACAGATACGCAGTATTTT. Amino acid sequence: CASGGVGFLNTDTQYF.

The rearrangement uses TRBV19 and TRBJ2-7; the D gene is possibly TRBD2 (6 bases). The CDR3 loop spans 14 amino acids. The V end lost 6 bases, the J end lost 3 bases, and 15 bases lay between the germline ends. CDR1 is LNHDA, CDR2 SQIVND, per germline (reference sequence). CDR3 sequence: CASRSGTANYEQYF. CDR3 bases: TGTGCCAGTAGATCCGGGACTGCGAACTACGAGCAGTACTTC.

V usage is TRBV20-1 and J usage is TRBJ2-5; weak D call: TRBD2 (6 bases). The V end lost 0 bases, the J end lost 4 bases, and 15 bases lay between the germline ends. The CDR3 loop spans 15 amino acids. The germline V gene encodes CDR1 DFQATT and CDR2 SNEGSKA (reference sequence). The chain's CDR3 is CSARDLGQGGETQYF. The CDR3 DNA reads as TGCAGTGCTAGAGATCTGGGCCAGGGAGGAGAGACCCAGTACTTC.

The V and J genes are TRBV5-4 and TRBJ2-3, with no clear D. Germline V gene data show CDR1 as SGHNT and CDR2 as YYREEE (reference sequence). V gave up 0 bases and J gave up 3 bases, with 5 bases separating them. The CDR3 spans 13 residues. The CDR3: CASSLVPTDTQYF. The DNA of the CDR3 is TGTGCCAGCAGCTTGGTCCCGACAGATACGCAGTATTTT.

This clonotype came up a few times. The chain has TRBV19 and TRBJ1-1; the D gene is possibly TRBD1 (6 bases). Trimming took off 9 bases at V and 4 bases at J, with 12 bases between the two ends. The CDR3 sequence is 12 residues long. Germline V gene sequence: CDR1 LNHDA, CDR2 SQIVND (reference sequence). The CDR3 region has the DNA TGTGCCAGCAGGGGCGAGGGCACTGAAGCTTTCTTT. Its protein product is CASRGEGTEAFF.

The V call is TRBV20-1, the J call TRBJ1-6, with a weak D call TRBD1 (5 bases). CDR1 DFQATT and CDR2 SNEGSKA come from the germline V gene (reference sequence). V was shortened by 1 base and J by 7 bases, with 11 bases between the two germline ends. The CDR3 is made up of 14 amino acids. CDR3 coding DNA: TGCAGTGCTAGAGTAGCAGGGACGAATTCACCCCTCCACTTT. Its protein product is CSARVAGTNSPLHF.

The chain joins TRBV20-1 to TRBJ2-3; 7 bases align to TRBD2. The CDR3 spans 15 residues. The germline CDR1 and CDR2 sequences are DFQATT and SNEGSKA (reference sequence). The V gene end was trimmed by 0 bases and the J gene end by 5 bases; junction bases not matched to a gene: 8. The CDR3 loop reads CSARDPGGKGDTQYF. CDR3 DNA sequence: TGCAGTGCTAGAGACCCGGGGGGAAAGGGAGATACGCAGTATTTT.

The J gene is TRBJ2-1, the V gene TRBV6-5, with a possible D match to TRBD1 (5 bases). V lost 3 bases to trimming and J lost 10 bases, with 7 bases between them. Germline lookup yields CDR1 MNHEY and CDR2 SVGAGI. CDR3 length: 11 amino acids. Here the CDR3 reads CASSYRTEQFF. For the CDR3, the DNA is TGTGCCAGCAGTTATCGGACAGAGCAGTTCTTC.

The V call is TRBV29-1, the J call TRBJ1-2, with TRBD1 as a possible D gene (6 bases). Deletions cut 7 bases from V and 2 bases from J, with 8 bases between. Germline CDR1 and CDR2: SQVTM and ANQGSEA. The CDR3 consists of 11 residues. The CDR3 region is CSEGGNYGYTF. The DNA for the CDR3 is TGCAGCGAAGGGGGGAACTATGGCTACACCTTC.

This clonotype is categorized as large. The chain's CDR3 is CASSPQLGGLVGYTF. As DNA, the CDR3 is TGTGCCAGCAGTCCTCAGTTGGGGGGGTTAGTCGGCTACACCTTC. The rearrangement links TRBV27 to TRBJ1-2; perhaps TRBD1 as D (5 bases). V lost 5 bases to trimming and J lost 8 bases, with 21 bases between them. The CDR3 extends over 15 amino acids. Per germline, CDR1 MNHEY and CDR2 SMNVEV (reference sequence).

The chain's CDR3 is CASTPQGWGNQPQHF. In DNA form, the CDR3 reads TGCGCCAGCACCCCACAGGGGTGGGGCAATCAGCCCCAGCATTTT. The V call is TRBV5-1, the J call TRBJ1-5, with TRBD1 identical over 7 bases. The CDR3 spans 15 residues. Germline V CDR1 and CDR2: SGHRS, YFSETQ. The V and J ends lost 6 bases and 2 bases, in that order; junction bases with no gene match: 8.

This clonotype was detected a few times. The rearrangement uses TRBV7-2 and TRBJ1-3; D call uncertain. CDR1 and CDR2 from the germline V gene are SGHTA and FQGNSA. The germline V and J ends were trimmed by 1 base and 0 bases, with 10 bases remaining between them. CDR3 length: 16 amino acids. CDR3 protein: CASSLGRPRSGNTIYF. Written as DNA, the CDR3 is TGTGCCAGCAGCTTAGGCAGGCCTCGCTCTGGAAACACCATATATTTT.

This clonotype has a handful of counts. The chain uses TRBV10-1 and TRBJ1-1; 8 bases align to TRBD1. This CDR3 has 14 amino acids. CDR1 is WNHNN, CDR2 SYGVQD, per germline (reference sequence). V shed 6 bases, J shed 5 bases, and the junction held 8 bases outside the gene matches. CDR3 DNA: TGCGCCAGCAGCAAGGACAGGGAGAGGACTGAAGCTTTCTTT. Amino acids: CASSKDRERTEAFF.

A few counts support this clonotype. J is TRBJ2-4 and V is TRBV11-3, with 10 bases lining up with TRBD1. The J segment lost 8 bases and the V segment lost 5 bases, leaving 9 bases of the junction unmatched. Per the germline V gene, CDR1 is SGHNT and CDR2 is YENEEA. The CDR3 contains 15 residues. In DNA, the CDR3 is TGTGCCAGCAGCAGACGACAGGGGGCAACGGACATTCAGTACTTC. Translation gives CASSRRQGATDIQYF.

The chain combines TRBV6-1 with TRBJ1-1; D is possibly TRBD1 (5 bases). Germline V CDR1 and CDR2: MNHNS, SASEGT. The length of the CDR3 is 17 residues. The V end lost 2 bases, the J end lost 0 bases, and 16 bases lay between the germline ends. CDR3 DNA sequence: TGTGCCAGCAGTGAATGGCCGGGACGGAGGATGAACACTGAAGCTTTCTTT. Encoded protein: CASSEWPGRRMNTEAFF.

This chain uses TRBV5-1 with TRBJ2-3; D may be TRBD1 (6 bases). Looked up from germline, CDR1 is SGHRS and CDR2 is YFSETQ. The CDR3 is 15 residues long. Deletions cut 1 base from V and 1 base from J, with 10 bases between. The CDR3 DNA reads as TGCGCCAGCAGCTTGAGACAGGATGGCACAGATACGCAGTATTTT. Protein sequence: CASSLRQDGTDTQYF.

V gene TRBV11-2 combines with J gene TRBJ2-7; D remains unclear. The V gene lost 5 bases and the J gene lost 0 bases, with 8 bases spanning the gap. The CDR3 covers 13 residues. Per the germline V gene, CDR1 is SGHAT and CDR2 is FQNNGV. The CDR3: CASSRFHSYEQYF. The CDR3 bases are TGTGCCAGCAGCCGCTTCCACTCCTACGAGCAGTACTTC.